This entry lists 4 T cell receptor beta chains sequenced from one sample in a study of CD8 T cells in ankylosing spondylitis. Overall study findings and caveats: One TCR beta motif, made up of eight or nine highly homologous variants, appeared characteristic of ankylosing spondylitis blood.

Their recognized antigens are unknown. MiXCR, applied by TCRdb to the 5' RACE reads, yields one record per CDR3 protein. The profile covers 700,000 or so distinct CDR3 sequences, with 15% to 20% appearing a single time and over 15% taken by the ten largest. The sequenced sample consisted of blood, either unsorted or a sorted T cell fraction (not recorded which). Receptors were obtained from a male donor with ankylosing spondylitis.

A note on this clonotype: One end of the junction does not line up with germline, which may come from a read error. This chain uses TRBV5-1 with TRBJ2-2; TRBD2 aligns across 11 bases. Germline CDR1 is SGHRS and CDR2 is YFSETQ. The CDR3 is made up of 14 amino acids. DNA for the CDR3: TGCGCCAGCAGCACTAGCGGGAGAACCGGGGACCTGTTTTTT. Protein sequence: CASSTSGRTGDLFF.

In its sample, this clonotype was seen a few times. The gene calls are TRBV5-1 and TRBJ2-1; TRBD2 matches at 13 bases. V was pared by 0 bases and J by 7 bases, with 1 base of the junction left unmatched. The CDR3 sequence is 15 residues long. Germline V lookup: CDR1 SGHRS, CDR2 YFSETQ. CDR3: CASSLAGLAGNEQFF. Written as DNA, the CDR3 is TGCGCCAGCAGCTTGGCGGGACTAGCGGGAAATGAGCAGTTCTTC. Together with reference TRBV5-1 and TRBJ2-1, the CDR3 gives the full variable domain: KAGVTQTPRYLIKTRGQQVTLSCSPISGHRSVSWYQQTPGQGLQFLFEYFSETQRNKGNFPGRFSGRQFSNSRSEMNVSTLELGDSALYLCASSLAGLAGNEQFFGPGTRLTVL.

The rearrangement joins TRBV27 to TRBJ2-1; TRBD2 matches at 9 bases. CDR3 size: 14 residues. With 6 bases clipped from V and 8 bases from J, the junction kept 8 bases outside the gene matches. The germline V gene encodes CDR1 MNHEY and CDR2 SMNVEV (reference sequence). Here the CDR3 reads CASRFLAGAHEQFF. The CDR3 DNA follows: TGTGCCAGCAGATTCTTAGCGGGAGCGCATGAGCAGTTCTTC.

The CDR3 DNA reads as TGTGCCAGCAGTTTTGACCCTACGGGGGAGGGCCATTATGAGCAGTTCTTC. Encoded protein: CASSFDPTGEGHYEQFF. The chain joins TRBV28 to TRBJ2-1; TRBD2 aligns across 7 bases. The ends lost 3 bases at V and 8 bases at J; junction bases unmatched: 16. Germline V gene sequence: CDR1 MDHEN, CDR2 SYDVKM. The CDR3 length is 17 residues.